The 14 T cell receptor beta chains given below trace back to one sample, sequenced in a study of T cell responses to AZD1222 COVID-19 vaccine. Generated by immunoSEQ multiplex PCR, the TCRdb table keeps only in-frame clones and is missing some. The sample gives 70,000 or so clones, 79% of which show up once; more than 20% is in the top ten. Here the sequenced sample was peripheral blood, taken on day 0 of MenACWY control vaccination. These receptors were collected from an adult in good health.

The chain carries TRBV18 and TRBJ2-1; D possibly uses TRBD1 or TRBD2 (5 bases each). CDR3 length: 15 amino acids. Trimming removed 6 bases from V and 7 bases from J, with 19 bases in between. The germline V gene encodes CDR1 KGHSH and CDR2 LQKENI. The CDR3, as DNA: TGTGCCAGCTCTCCCGGGACCCTGCTTAGTAATGAGCAGTTCTTC. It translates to CASSPGTLLSNEQFF.

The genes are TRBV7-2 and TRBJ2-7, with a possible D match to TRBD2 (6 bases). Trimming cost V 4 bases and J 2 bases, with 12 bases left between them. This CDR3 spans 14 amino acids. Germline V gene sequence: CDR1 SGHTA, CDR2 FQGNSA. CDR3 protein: CASSSGLSTYEQYF. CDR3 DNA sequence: TGTGCCAGCAGCTCCGGACTATCTACCTACGAGCAGTACTTC.

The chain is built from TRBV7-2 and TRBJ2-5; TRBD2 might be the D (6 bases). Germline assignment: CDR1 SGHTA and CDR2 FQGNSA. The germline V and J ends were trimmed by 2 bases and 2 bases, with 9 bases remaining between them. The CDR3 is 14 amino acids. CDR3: CASSLWGDQETQYF. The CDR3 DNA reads TGTGCCAGCAGCTTATGGGGGGATCAAGAGACCCAGTACTTC. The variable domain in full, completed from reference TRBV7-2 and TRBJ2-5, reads GAGVSQSPSNKVTEKGKDVELRCDPISGHTALYWYRQSLGQGLEFLIYFQGNSAPDKSGLPSDRFSAERTGGSVSTLTIQRTQQEDSAVYLCASSLWGDQETQYFGPGTRLLVL.

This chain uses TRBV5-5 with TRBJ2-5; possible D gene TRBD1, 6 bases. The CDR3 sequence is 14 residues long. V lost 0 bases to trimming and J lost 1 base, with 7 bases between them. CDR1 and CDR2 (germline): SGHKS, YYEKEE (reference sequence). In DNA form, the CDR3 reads TGTGCCAGCAGCTTGGGACAGGCCCAAGAGACCCAGTACTTC. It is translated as CASSLGQAQETQYF.

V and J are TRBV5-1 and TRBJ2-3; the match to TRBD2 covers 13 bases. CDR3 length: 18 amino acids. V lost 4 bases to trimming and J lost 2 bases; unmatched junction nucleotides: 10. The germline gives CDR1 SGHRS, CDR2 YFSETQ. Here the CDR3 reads CASSLMTSGGPPTDTQYF. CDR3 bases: TGCGCCAGCAGCCTCATGACTAGCGGGGGGCCCCCCACAGATACGCAGTATTTT.

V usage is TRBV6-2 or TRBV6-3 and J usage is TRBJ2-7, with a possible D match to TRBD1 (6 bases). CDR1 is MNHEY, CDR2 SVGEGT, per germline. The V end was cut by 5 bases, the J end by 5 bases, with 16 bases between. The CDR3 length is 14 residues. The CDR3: CASSDTTGSHEQYF. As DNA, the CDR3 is TGTGCCAGCAGTGACACAACAGGGTCTCACGAGCAGTACTTC.

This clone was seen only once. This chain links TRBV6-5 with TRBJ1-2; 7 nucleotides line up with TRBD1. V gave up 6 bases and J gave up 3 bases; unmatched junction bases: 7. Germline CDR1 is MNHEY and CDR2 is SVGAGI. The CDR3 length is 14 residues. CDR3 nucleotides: TGTGCCAGCAGCCCCCGACAGGGTTACTATGGCTACACCTTC. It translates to CASSPRQGYYGYTF.

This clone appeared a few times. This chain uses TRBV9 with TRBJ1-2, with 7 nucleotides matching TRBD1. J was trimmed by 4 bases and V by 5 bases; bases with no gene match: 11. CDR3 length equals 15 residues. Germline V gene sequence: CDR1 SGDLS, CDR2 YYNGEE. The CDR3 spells CASSPGNRGAYGYTF. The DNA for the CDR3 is TGTGCCAGCAGTCCAGGGAACAGGGGTGCCTATGGCTACACCTTC.

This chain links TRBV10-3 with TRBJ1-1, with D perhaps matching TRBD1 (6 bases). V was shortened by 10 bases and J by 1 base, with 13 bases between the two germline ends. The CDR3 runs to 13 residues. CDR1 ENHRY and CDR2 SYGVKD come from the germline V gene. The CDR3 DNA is TGTGCCACAGCGGACAGTCGGAACACTGAAGCTTTCTTT. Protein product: CATADSRNTEAFF.

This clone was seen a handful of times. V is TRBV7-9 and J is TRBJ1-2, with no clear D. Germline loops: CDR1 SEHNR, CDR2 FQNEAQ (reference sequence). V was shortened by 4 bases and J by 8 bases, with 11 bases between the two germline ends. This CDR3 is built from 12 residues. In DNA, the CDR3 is TGTGCCAGCAGCTCCTATACTATGGGCTACACCTTC. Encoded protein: CASSSYTMGYTF.

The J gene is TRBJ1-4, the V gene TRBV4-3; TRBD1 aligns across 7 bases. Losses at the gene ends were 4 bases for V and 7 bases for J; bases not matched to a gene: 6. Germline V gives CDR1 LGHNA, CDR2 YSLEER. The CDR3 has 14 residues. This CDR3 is CASSLTQGTEKLFF. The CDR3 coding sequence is TGCGCCAGCAGCCTGACACAGGGGACTGAAAAACTGTTTTTT.

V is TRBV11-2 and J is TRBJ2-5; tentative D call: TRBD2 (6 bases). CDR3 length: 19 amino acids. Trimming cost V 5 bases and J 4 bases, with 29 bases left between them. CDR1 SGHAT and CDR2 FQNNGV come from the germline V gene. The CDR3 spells CASSPRRAGTSGEIETQYF. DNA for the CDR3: TGTGCCAGCAGCCCTAGACGAGCCGGGACCTCGGGAGAGATAGAGACCCAGTACTTC.

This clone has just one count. The CDR3 here is CASSAGLAGGDSSTDTQYF. DNA for the CDR3: TGTGCCAGCAGTGCGGGACTAGCGGGGGGGGACTCTAGCACAGATACGCAGTATTTT. The genes are TRBV6-1 and TRBJ2-3; 16 bases map to TRBD2. The CDR3 runs 19 residues. V shed 4 bases and J 0 bases; nucleotides not matched to a gene: 7. Germline CDR1 MNHNS, CDR2 SASEGT.

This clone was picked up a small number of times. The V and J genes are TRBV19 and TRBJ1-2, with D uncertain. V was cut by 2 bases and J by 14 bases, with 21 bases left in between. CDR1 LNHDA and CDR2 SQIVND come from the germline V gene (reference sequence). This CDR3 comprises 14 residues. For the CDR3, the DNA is TGTGCCAGTAGTATAAGAGGCACTCCTATGGCTAAGACCTTC. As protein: CASSIRGTPMAKTF.